This is a list of T cell receptor beta chains from one sample in a study of blood T cell repertoires in COVID-19. Some clones are missing from TCRdb's copy, which holds only in-frame ones; the method was immunoSEQ multiplex PCR. The sample contains 50,000 to 70,000 clones, more than 70% of which appear only once. The source material was peripheral blood. These receptor sequences come from a man between 45 and 60 years old with active COVID-19. Each CDR3 is given with its conserved first and last residue. D genes are given only for firm matches. Size is omitted from some rows. Given values are once, few, many or a class for expanded clones.

D: TRBD1; size: -; J: TRBJ2-6; V: TRBV5-4; CDR3: CASSLDQGASSGANVLTF; DNA: TGTGCCAGCAGCTTGGACCAGGGGGCTAGCTCTGGGGCCAACGTCCTGACTTTC
D: TRBD2; size: medium-sized; J: TRBJ2-3; V: TRBV9; CDR3: CASSVGTSGTDTQYF; DNA: TGTGCCAGCAGCGTAGGTACTAGCGGCACAGATACGCAGTATTTT
D: -; size: -; J: TRBJ2-2; V: TRBV7-9; CDR3: CASSLGQSNTGELFF; DNA: TGTGCCAGCAGCTTGGGCCAGTCGAACACCGGGGAGCTGTTTTTT
D: TRBD2; size: -; J: TRBJ2-3; V: TRBV5-4; CDR3: CASSLPGLGADTQYF; DNA: TGTGCCAGCAGCTTACCGGGACTAGGAGCAGATACGCAGTATTTT
D: -; size: -; J: TRBJ1-1; V: TRBV5-1; CDR3: CASSLDFVNTEAFF; DNA: TGCGCCAGCAGCTTGGATTTCGTGAACACTGAAGCTTTCTTT
D: TRBD2; size: -; J: TRBJ2-7; V: TRBV2; CDR3: CASRLTSGGSYEQYF; DNA: TGTGCCAGCAGATTGACTAGCGGGGGCTCCTACGAGCAGTACTTC
D: -; size: -; J: TRBJ1-1; V: TRBV19; CDR3: CASSKTEGLNTEAFF; DNA: TGTGCCAGTAGCAAGACTGAAGGATTGAACACTGAAGCTTTCTTT
D: TRBD1; size: -; J: TRBJ1-5; V: TRBV6-1; CDR3: CASSEPGQGNQPQHF; DNA: TGTGCCAGCAGTGAGCCGGGACAGGGCAATCAGCCCCAGCATTTT
D: TRBD1; size: -; J: TRBJ1-2; V: TRBV19; CDR3: CASSDRVHYGYTF; DNA: TGTGCCAGTAGTGACAGGGTGCACTATGGCTACACCTTC
D: -; size: -; J: TRBJ2-2; V: TRBV10-1; CDR3: CASSESRGGNTGELFF; DNA: TGCGCCAGCAGTGAGTCGAGGGGGGGGAACACCGGGGAGCTGTTTTTT
D: -; size: -; J: TRBJ2-3; V: TRBV5-1; CDR3: CASSIGNTDTQYF; DNA: TGCGCCAGCAGCATTGGCAACACAGATACGCAGTATTTT
D: TRBD2; size: -; J: TRBJ2-7; V: TRBV29-1; CDR3: CSVSGTRIGGMASYEQYF; DNA: TGCAGCGTCTCCGGGACTAGGATTGGGGGGATGGCGTCCTACGAGCAGTACTTC
D: -; size: -; J: TRBJ1-6; V: TRBV6-5; CDR3: CASSTTVDYNSPLHF; DNA: TGTGCCAGCAGTACCACAGTGGACTATAATTCACCCCTCCACTTT
D: -; size: -; J: TRBJ2-1; V: TRBV3-1/TRBV3-2; CDR3: CASSQGPGRGAYNEQFF; DNA: TGTGCCAGCAGCCAAGGCCCAGGCAGGGGAGCCTACAATGAGCAGTTCTTC
D: -; size: -; J: TRBJ1-2; V: TRBV12-3/TRBV12-4; CDR3: CASSQTYNYGYTF; DNA: TGTGCCAGCAGCCAAACTTATAACTATGGCTACACCTTC
D: -; size: -; J: TRBJ2-2; V: TRBV5-4; CDR3: CASSGGDRINTGELFF; DNA: TGTGCCAGCAGCGGCGGGGACAGAATCAACACCGGGGAGCTGTTTTTT
D: -; size: -; J: TRBJ1-1; V: TRBV7-9; CDR3: CASSPGTEAFF; DNA: TGTGCCAGCAGCCCAGGGACAGAAGCTTTCTTT
D: TRBD1; size: few; J: TRBJ1-1; V: TRBV3-1/TRBV3-2; CDR3: CASSQEGTDMELAFF; DNA: TGTGCCAGCAGCCAAGAGGGGACAGATATGGAGTTGGCTTTCTTT
D: -; size: once; J: TRBJ1-1; V: TRBV6-5; CDR3: CASSLGHSNTEAFF; DNA: TGTGCCAGCAGCCTGGGACACTCGAACACTGAAGCTTTCTTT
D: -; size: -; J: TRBJ2-3; V: TRBV3-1/TRBV3-2; CDR3: CASSPSRSTDTQYF; DNA: TGTGCCAGCAGCCCCTCTAGGAGCACAGATACGCAGTATTTT
D: TRBD1; size: -; J: TRBJ2-6; V: TRBV5-6; CDR3: CASRETGIHSGANVLTF; DNA: TGTGCCAGCAGGGAGACAGGGATCCACTCTGGGGCCAACGTCCTGACTTTC
D: -; size: -; J: TRBJ2-1; V: TRBV5-1; CDR3: CASSLIPGLNNEQFF; DNA: TGCGCCAGCAGCTTAATTCCGGGACTCAACAATGAGCAGTTCTTC
D: TRBD1; size: -; J: TRBJ1-5; V: TRBV7-2; CDR3: CASSVTGTGGVVNQPQHF; DNA: TGTGCCAGCAGCGTTACTGGGACAGGGGGCGTAGTAAATCAGCCCCAGCATTTT
D: -; size: few; J: TRBJ1-5; V: TRBV15; CDR3: CATSKGGGNQPQHF; DNA: TGTGCCACCAGCAAAGGCGGTGGCAATCAGCCCCAGCATTTT
D: TRBD1; size: -; J: TRBJ1-4; V: TRBV3-1/TRBV3-2; CDR3: CASSQAATGGFEKLFF; DNA: TGTGCCAGCAGCCAAGCAGCGACAGGGGGATTTGAAAAACTGTTTTTT
D: TRBD1; size: -; J: TRBJ1-4; V: TRBV9; CDR3: CASSGRQGGNEKLFF; DNA: TGTGCCAGCAGCGGTCGACAGGGAGGCAATGAAAAACTGTTTTTT
D: TRBD1; size: once; J: TRBJ1-1; V: TRBV13; CDR3: CASSFGTANTEAFF; DNA: TGTGCCAGCAGCTTCGGGACAGCGAACACTGAAGCTTTCTTT
D: TRBD2; size: once; J: TRBJ2-2; V: TRBV28; CDR3: CASPTSGSTGELFF; DNA: TGTGCCAGCCCTACTAGCGGGAGTACCGGGGAGCTGTTTTTT
D: TRBD2; size: -; J: TRBJ2-2; V: TRBV29-1; CDR3: CSARRGSGGADTGELFF; DNA: TGCAGCGCCCGTCGGGGTAGCGGGGGGGCCGACACCGGGGAGCTGTTTTTT
D: -; size: once; J: TRBJ1-1; V: TRBV19; CDR3: CASSGLRSDTEAFF; DNA: TGTGCCAGTAGTGGACTAAGGTCGGACACTGAAGCTTTCTTT
D: -; size: few; J: TRBJ1-1; V: TRBV5-1; CDR3: CASSFEGNTEAFF; DNA: TGCGCCAGCAGCTTTGAGGGGAACACTGAAGCTTTCTTT
D: -; size: few; J: TRBJ2-1; V: TRBV14; CDR3: CASSQGPYTEQFF; DNA: TGTGCCAGCAGCCAAGGTCCGTACACTGAGCAGTTCTTC
D: TRBD2; size: -; J: TRBJ2-1; V: TRBV4-1; CDR3: CASSQSTSGDNEQFF; DNA: TGCGCCAGCAGCCAATCGACTAGCGGAGACAATGAGCAGTTCTTC
D: TRBD1; size: -; J: TRBJ1-1; V: TRBV27; CDR3: CASSPQGRTSFLNTEAFF; DNA: TGTGCCAGCAGTCCACAGGGGAGAACGAGTTTTCTGAACACTGAAGCTTTCTTT
D: TRBD1; size: -; J: TRBJ2-3; V: TRBV18; CDR3: CASSRGQATDTQYF; DNA: TGTGCCAGCTCCCGGGGACAGGCCACAGATACGCAGTATTTT
D: TRBD1; size: -; J: TRBJ1-1; V: TRBV5-1; CDR3: CASSLRPGGDATEAFF; DNA: TGCGCCAGCAGCTTGCGGCCAGGGGGCGATGCCACTGAAGCTTTCTTT
D: TRBD1; size: -; J: TRBJ1-1; V: TRBV6-5; CDR3: CASRRGTGVAEAFF; DNA: TGTGCCAGCAGGAGAGGGACAGGGGTTGCTGAAGCTTTCTTT
D: TRBD1; size: few; J: TRBJ1-4; V: TRBV27; CDR3: CASSHRTGGEKLFF; DNA: TGTGCCAGCAGCCACCGGACAGGGGGAGAAAAACTGTTTTTT
D: -; size: -; J: TRBJ2-1; V: TRBV4-1; CDR3: CASSPPVGGWVGEQFF; DNA: TGCGCCAGCAGCCCCCCGGTTGGCGGGTGGGTTGGTGAGCAGTTCTTC
D: -; size: -; J: TRBJ2-5; V: TRBV11-3; CDR3: CASSHSGGEETQYF; DNA: TGTGCCAGCAGCCACTCCGGCGGGGAAGAGACCCAGTACTTC
D: TRBD1; size: -; J: TRBJ1-5; V: TRBV11-2; CDR3: CASSPPGTGTPQHF; DNA: TGTGCCAGCAGCCCCCCCGGGACAGGGACGCCCCAGCATTTT
D: TRBD2; size: -; J: TRBJ2-5; V: TRBV7-2; CDR3: CASSLGPSGGELQETQYF; DNA: TGTGCCAGCAGCTTAGGGCCTAGCGGGGGCGAACTCCAAGAGACCCAGTACTTC
D: -; size: -; J: TRBJ1-1; V: TRBV14; CDR3: CASSQVAGDAFF; DNA: TGTGCCAGCAGCCAAGTGGCAGGGGATGCTTTCTTT
D: -; size: -; J: TRBJ1-2; V: TRBV30; CDR3: CAWSVGPQRGYYTF; DNA: TGTGCCTGGAGTGTAGGCCCCCAAAGGGGATACTACACCTTC
D: -; size: -; J: TRBJ1-1; V: TRBV4-2; CDR3: CASSQRNRFMNTEAFF; DNA: TGTGCCAGCAGCCAAAGGAACAGGTTTATGAACACTGAAGCTTTCTTT
D: TRBD2; size: -; J: TRBJ2-1; V: TRBV5-1; CDR3: CASSDTGLALANEQFF; DNA: TGCGCCAGCAGCGATACGGGACTAGCGCTAGCTAATGAGCAGTTCTTC
D: -; size: -; J: TRBJ2-3; V: TRBV7-9; CDR3: CASTKGASATDTQYF; DNA: TGTGCCAGCACTAAGGGGGCTAGCGCAACAGATACGCAGTATTTT
D: -; size: once; J: TRBJ1-2; V: TRBV5-6; CDR3: CASSFRGVNYGYTF; DNA: TGTGCCAGCAGCTTCAGGGGAGTTAACTATGGCTACACCTTC
D: -; size: -; J: TRBJ1-4; V: TRBV5-1; CDR3: CASSPGQSNEKLFF; DNA: TGCGCCAGCAGCCCAGGACAGAGCAATGAAAAACTGTTTTTT
D: -; size: -; J: TRBJ2-7; V: TRBV18; CDR3: CASSPTQGDLYEQYF; DNA: TGTGCCAGCTCACCCACCCAAGGGGATCTCTACGAGCAGTACTTC